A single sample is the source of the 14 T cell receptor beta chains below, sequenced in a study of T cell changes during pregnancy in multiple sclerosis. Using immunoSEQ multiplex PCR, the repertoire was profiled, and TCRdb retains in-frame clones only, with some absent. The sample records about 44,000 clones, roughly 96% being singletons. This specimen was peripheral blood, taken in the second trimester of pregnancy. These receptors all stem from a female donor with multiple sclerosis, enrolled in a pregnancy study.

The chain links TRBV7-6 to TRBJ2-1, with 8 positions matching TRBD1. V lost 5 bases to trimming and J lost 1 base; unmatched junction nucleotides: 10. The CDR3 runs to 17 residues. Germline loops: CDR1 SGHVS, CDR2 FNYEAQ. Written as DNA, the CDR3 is TGTGCCAGCAGCCCACCCGCAGGGGGCGCGTCCTACAATGAGCAGTTCTTC. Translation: CASSPPAGGASYNEQFF. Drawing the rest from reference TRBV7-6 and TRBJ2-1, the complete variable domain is GAGVSQSPRYKVTKRGQDVALRCDPISGHVSLYWYRQALGQGPEFLTYFNYEAQQDKSGLPNDRFSAERPEGSISTLTIQRTEQRDSAMYRCASSPPAGGASYNEQFFGPGTRLTVL.

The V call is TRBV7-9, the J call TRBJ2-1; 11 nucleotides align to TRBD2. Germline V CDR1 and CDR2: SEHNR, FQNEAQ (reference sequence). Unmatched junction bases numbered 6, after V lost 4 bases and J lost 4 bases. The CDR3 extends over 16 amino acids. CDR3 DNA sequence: TGTGCCAGCAGCTCTTCCGGGACTAGCGGATACAATGAGCAGTTCTTC. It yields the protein CASSSSGTSGYNEQFF.

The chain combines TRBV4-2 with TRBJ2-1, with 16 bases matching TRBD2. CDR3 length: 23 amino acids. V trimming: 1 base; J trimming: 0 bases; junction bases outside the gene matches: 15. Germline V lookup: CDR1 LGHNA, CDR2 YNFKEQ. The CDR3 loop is CASSQGRWSGTSGGAGSYNEQFF. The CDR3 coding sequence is TGTGCCAGCAGCCAAGGGCGTTGGTCCGGGACTAGCGGGGGGGCAGGCTCCTACAATGAGCAGTTCTTC.

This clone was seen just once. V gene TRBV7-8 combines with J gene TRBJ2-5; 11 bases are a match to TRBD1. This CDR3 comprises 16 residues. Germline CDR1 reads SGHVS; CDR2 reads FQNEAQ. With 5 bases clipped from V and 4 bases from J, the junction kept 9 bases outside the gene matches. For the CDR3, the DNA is TGTGCCAGCAGCGCGAGGACAGGGGGCGCGGGAGAGACCCAGTACTTC. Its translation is CASSARTGGAGETQYF.

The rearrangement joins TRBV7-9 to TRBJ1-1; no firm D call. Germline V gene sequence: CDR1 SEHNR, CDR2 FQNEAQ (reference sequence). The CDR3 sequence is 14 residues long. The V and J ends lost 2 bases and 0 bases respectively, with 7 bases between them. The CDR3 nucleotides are TGTGCCAGCAGCTTAATTGCGATGAACACTGAAGCTTTCTTT. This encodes CASSLIAMNTEAFF.

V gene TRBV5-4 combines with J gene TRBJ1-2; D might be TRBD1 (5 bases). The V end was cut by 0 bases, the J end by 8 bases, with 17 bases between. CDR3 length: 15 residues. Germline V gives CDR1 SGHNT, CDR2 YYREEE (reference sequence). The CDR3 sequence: CASSLEGTRRGGYTF. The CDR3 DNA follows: TGTGCCAGCAGCTTGGAGGGGACTAGGAGGGGCGGCTACACCTTC. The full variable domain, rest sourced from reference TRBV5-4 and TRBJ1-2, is ETGVTQSPTHLIKTRGQQVTLRCSSQSGHNTVSWYQQALGQGPQFIFQYYREEENGRGNFPPRFSGLQFPNYSSELNVNALELDDSALYLCASSLEGTRRGGYTFGSGTRLTVV.

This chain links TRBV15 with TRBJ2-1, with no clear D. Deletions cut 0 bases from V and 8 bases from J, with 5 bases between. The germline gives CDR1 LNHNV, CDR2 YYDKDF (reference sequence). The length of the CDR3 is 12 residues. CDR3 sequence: CATSRDRDEQFF. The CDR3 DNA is TGTGCCACCAGCAGAGATCGGGATGAGCAGTTCTTC. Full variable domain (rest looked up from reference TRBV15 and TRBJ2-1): DAMVIQNPRYQVTQFGKPVTLSCSQTLNHNVMYWYQQKSSQAPKLLFHYYDKDFNNEADTPDNFQSRRPNTSFCFLDIRSPGLGDTAMYLCATSRDRDEQFFGPGTRLTVL.

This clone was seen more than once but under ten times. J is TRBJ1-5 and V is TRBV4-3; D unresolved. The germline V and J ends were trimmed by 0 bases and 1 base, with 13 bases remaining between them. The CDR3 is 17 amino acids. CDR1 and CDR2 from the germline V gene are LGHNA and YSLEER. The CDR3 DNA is TGCGCCAGCAGCCAAGACGTCCGGGGTTCAAGCAATCAGCCCCAGCATTTT. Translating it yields CASSQDVRGSSNQPQHF.

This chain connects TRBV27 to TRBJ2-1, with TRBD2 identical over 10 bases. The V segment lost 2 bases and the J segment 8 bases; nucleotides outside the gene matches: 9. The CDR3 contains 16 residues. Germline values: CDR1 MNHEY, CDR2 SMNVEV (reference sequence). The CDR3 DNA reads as TGTGCCAGCAGTTTAAGAAGGACTAGCGGCTGGGATGAGCAGTTCTTC. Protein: CASSLRRTSGWDEQFF.

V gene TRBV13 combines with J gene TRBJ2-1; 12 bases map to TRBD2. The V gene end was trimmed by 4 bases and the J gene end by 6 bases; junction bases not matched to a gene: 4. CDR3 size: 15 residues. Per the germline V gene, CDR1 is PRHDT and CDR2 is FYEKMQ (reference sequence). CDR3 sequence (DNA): TGTGCCAGCAGCTCCTGGACTAGCGGGATCAATGAGCAGTTCTTC. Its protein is CASSSWTSGINEQFF.

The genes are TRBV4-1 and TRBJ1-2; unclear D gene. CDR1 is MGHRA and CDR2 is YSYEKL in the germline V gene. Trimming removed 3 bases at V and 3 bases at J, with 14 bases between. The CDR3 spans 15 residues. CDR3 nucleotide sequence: TGCGCCAGCAGCCAGATCGGGATGAGCTACTATGGCTACACCTTC. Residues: CASSQIGMSYYGYTF.

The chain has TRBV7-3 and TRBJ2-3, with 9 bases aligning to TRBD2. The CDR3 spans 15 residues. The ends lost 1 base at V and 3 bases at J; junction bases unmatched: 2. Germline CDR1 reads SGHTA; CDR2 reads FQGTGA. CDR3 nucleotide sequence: TGTGCCAGCAGCTTAAGTAGCGGGGGTACAGATACGCAGTATTTT. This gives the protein CASSLSSGGTDTQYF. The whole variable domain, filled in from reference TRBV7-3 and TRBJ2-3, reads GAGVSQTPSNKVTEKGKYVELRCDPISGHTALYWYRQSLGQGPEFLIYFQGTGAADDSGLPNDRFFAVRPEGSVSTLKIQRTERGDSAVYLCASSLSSGGTDTQYFGPGTRLTVL.

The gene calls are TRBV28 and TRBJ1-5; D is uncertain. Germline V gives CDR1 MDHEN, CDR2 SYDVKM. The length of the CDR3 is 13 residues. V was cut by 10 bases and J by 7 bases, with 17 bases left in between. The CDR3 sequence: CATNYDFSQPQHF. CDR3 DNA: TGTGCCACCAACTACGACTTCAGCCAGCCCCAGCATTTT. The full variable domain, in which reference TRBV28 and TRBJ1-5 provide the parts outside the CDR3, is DVKVTQSSRYLVKRTGEKVFLECVQDMDHENMFWYRQDPGLGLRLIYFSYDVKMKEKGDIPEGYSVSREKKERFSLILESASTNQTSMYLCATNYDFSQPQHFGDGTRLSIL.

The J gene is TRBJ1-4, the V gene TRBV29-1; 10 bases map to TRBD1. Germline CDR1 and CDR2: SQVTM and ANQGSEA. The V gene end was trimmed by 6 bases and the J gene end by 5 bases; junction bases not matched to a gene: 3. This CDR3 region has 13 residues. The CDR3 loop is CSVPGQGNEKLFF. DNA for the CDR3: TGCAGCGTCCCGGGACAGGGGAATGAAAAACTGTTTTTT. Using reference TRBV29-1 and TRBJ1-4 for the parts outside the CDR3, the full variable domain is SAVISQKPSRDICQRGTSLTIQCQVDSQVTMMFWYRQQPGQSLTLIATANQGSEATYESGFVIDKFPISRPNLTFSTLTVSNMSPEDSSIYLCSVPGQGNEKLFFGSGTQLSVL.